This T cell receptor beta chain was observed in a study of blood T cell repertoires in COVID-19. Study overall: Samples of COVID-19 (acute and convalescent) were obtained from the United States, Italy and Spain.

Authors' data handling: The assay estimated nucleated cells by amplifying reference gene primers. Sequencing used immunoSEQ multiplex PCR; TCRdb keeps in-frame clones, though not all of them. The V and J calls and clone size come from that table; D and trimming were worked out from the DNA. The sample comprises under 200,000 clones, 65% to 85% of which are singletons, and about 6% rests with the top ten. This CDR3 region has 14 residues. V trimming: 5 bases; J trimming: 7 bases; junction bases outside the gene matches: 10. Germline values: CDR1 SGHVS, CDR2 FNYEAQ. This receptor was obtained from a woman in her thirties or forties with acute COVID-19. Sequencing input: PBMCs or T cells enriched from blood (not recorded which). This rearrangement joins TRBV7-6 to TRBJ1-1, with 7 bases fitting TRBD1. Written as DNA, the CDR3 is TGTGCCAGCAGCCACGACAGGGCAGGTGGTGAAGCTTTCTTT. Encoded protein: CASSHDRAGGEAFF.